This T cell receptor beta chain was sequenced in a study of blood T cell repertoires in COVID-19. The V gene end was trimmed by 5 bases and the J gene end by 6 bases; junction bases not matched to a gene: 9. The CDR3 sequence is 15 residues long. The V gene's germline CDR1 is MNHNY and CDR2 SVGAGI (reference sequence). TCRdb's copy holds only in-frame clones and misses some; the assay was immunoSEQ multiplex PCR. Among 90,000 or so clones listed, approximately 87% were seen once. Sequencing was done on a sample of peripheral blood. The chain employs TRBV6-6 and TRBJ2-3, with 9 bases identical to TRBD2. This TCR came from a human donor in a cohort sampled during active COVID-19. The CDR3 sequence is CASSLRLAALDTQYF. DNA for the CDR3: TGTGCCAGCAGTCTACGACTAGCGGCCCTCGATACGCAGTATTTT.